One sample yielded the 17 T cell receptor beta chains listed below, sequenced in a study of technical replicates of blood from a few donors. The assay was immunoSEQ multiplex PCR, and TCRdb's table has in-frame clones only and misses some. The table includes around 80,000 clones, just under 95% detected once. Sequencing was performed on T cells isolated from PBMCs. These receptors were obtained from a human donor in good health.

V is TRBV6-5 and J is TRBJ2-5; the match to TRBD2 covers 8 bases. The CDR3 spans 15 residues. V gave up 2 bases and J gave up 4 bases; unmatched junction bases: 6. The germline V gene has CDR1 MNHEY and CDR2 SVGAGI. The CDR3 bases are TGTGCCAGCAGTTACGTCCTAGCGGGTCGAGAGACCCAGTACTTC. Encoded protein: CASSYVLAGRETQYF.

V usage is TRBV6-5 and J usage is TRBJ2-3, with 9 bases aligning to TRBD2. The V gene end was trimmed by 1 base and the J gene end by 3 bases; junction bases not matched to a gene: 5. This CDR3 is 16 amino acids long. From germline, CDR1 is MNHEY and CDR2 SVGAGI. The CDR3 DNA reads TGTGCCAGCAGTTACTATAGCGGGAGAGAGACAGATACGCAGTATTTT. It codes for CASSYYSGRETDTQYF.

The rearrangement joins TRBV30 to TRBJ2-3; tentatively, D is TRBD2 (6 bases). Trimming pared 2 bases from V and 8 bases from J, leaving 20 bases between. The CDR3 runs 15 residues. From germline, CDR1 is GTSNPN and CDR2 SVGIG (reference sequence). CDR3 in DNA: TGTGCCTGGAGTCCACAAGCGGGTAGATCCAGTACGCAGTATTTT. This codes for CAWSPQAGRSSTQYF.

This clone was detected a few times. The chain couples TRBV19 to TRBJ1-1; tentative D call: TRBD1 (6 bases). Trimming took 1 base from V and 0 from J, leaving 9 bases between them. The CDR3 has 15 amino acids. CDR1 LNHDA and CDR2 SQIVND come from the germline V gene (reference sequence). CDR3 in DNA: TGTGCCAGTAGTATAGGACAGGCGATGAACACTGAAGCTTTCTTT. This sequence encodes CASSIGQAMNTEAFF.

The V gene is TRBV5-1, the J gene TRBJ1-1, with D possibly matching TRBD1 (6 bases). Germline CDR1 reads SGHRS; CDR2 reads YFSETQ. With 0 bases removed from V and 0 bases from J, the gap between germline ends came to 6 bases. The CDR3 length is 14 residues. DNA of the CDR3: TGCGCCAGCAGCTTGGGACAGGTGAACACTGAAGCTTTCTTT. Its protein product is CASSLGQVNTEAFF.

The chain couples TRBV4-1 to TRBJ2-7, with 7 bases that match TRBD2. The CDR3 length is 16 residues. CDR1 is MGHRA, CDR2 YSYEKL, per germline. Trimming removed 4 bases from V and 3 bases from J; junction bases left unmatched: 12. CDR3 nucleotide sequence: TGCGCCAGCAGCCCAACAAGCGGGACTAACGTCTACGAGCAGTACTTC. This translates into CASSPTSGTNVYEQYF.

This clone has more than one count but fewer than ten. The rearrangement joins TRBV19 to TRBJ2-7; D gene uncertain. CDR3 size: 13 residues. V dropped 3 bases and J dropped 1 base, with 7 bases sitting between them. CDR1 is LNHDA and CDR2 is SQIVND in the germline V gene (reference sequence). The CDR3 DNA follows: TGTGCCAGTAGTATCGACTTGTCCTACGAGCAGTACTTC. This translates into CASSIDLSYEQYF.

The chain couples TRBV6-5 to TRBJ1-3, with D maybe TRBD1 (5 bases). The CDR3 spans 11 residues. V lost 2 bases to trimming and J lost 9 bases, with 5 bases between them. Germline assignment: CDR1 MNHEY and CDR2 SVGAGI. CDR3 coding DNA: TGTGCCAGCAGTTACGGGGCCACCATATATTTT. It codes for CASSYGATIYF.

CDR3 residues: CASSYQGSAYEQYF. DNA for the CDR3: TGTGCCAGCAGTTATCAGGGGAGTGCCTACGAGCAGTACTTC. The chain recombines TRBV27 with TRBJ2-7; tentatively, D is TRBD1 (6 bases). This CDR3 is built from 14 residues. Germline V CDR1 and CDR2: MNHEY, SMNVEV (reference sequence). V dropped 4 bases and J dropped 2 bases, with 12 bases sitting between them.

CDR3 nucleotide sequence: TGTGCCAGTAGTATAGGCGTTCTGGGGACAGTAGGAGAGACCCAGTACTTC. Translation: CASSIGVLGTVGETQYF. V and J are TRBV19 and TRBJ2-5, with 7 bases lining up with TRBD1. The V gene's germline CDR1 is LNHDA and CDR2 SQIVND (reference sequence). The CDR3 covers 17 residues. The V segment lost 1 base and the J segment 4 bases; nucleotides outside the gene matches: 12.

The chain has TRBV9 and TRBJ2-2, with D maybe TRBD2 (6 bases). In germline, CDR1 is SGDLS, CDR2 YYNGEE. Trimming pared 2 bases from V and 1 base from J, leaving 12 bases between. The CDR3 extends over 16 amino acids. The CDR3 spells CASSVSWGENTGELFF. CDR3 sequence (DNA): TGTGCCAGCAGCGTTAGTTGGGGGGAGAACACCGGGGAGCTGTTTTTT. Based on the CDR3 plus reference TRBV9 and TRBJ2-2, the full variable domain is DSGVTQTPKHLITATGQRVTLRCSPRSGDLSVYWYQQSLDQGLQFLIQYYNGEERAKGNILERFSAQQFPDLHSELNLSSLELGDSALYFCASSVSWGENTGELFFGEGSRLTVL.

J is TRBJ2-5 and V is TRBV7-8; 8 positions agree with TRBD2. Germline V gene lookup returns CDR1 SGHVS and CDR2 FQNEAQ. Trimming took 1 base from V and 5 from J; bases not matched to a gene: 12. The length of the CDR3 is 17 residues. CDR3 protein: CASSLVRGGGHKETQYF. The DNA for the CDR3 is TGTGCCAGCAGCTTAGTCCGGGGGGGAGGACACAAGGAGACCCAGTACTTC. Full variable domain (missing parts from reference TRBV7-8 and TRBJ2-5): GAGVSQSPRYKVAKRGQDVALRCDPISGHVSLFWYQQALGQGPEFLTYFQNEAQLDKSGLPSDRFFAERPEGSVSTLKIQRTQQEDSAVYLCASSLVRGGGHKETQYFGPGTRLLVL.

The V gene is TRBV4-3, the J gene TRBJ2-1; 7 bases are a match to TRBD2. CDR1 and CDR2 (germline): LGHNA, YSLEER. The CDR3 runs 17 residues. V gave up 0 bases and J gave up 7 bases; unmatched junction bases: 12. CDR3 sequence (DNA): TGCGCCAGCAGCCAAGATGGTACGGCGGGAGTTTTTAATGAGCAGTTCTTC. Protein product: CASSQDGTAGVFNEQFF.

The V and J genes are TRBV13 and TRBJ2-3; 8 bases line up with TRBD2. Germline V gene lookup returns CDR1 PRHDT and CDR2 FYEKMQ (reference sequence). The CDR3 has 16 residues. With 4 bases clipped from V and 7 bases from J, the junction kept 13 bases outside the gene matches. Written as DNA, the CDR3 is TGTGCCAGCAGCTCCCGTCGAAGCGGGAGAAGTAATACGCAGTATTTT. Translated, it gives CASSSRRSGRSNTQYF.

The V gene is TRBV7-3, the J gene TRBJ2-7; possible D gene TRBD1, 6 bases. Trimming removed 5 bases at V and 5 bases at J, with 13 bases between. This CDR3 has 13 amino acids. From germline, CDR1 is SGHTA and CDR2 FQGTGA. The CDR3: CASSQGPAHEQYF. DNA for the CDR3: TGTGCCAGCAGCCAGGGGCCGGCCCACGAGCAGTACTTC.

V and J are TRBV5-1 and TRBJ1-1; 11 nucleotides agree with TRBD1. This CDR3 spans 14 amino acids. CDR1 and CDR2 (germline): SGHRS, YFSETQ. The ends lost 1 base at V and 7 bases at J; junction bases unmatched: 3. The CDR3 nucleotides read TGCGCCAGCAGCTTGTTGGGACAGGGGGATGAAGCTTTCTTT. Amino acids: CASSLLGQGDEAFF.

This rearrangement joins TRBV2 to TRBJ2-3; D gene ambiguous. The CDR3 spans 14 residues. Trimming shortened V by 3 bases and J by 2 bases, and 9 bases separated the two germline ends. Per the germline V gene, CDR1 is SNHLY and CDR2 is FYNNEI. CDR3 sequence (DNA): TGTGCCAGCAGTGAGCTGGGCGTCACAGATACGCAGTATTTT. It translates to CASSELGVTDTQYF.